These 25 T cell receptor beta chains were sequenced from one sample in a study of blood T cell repertoires in COVID-19. The table came from immunoSEQ multiplex PCR; TCRdb's copy has only in-frame clones and leaves some out. The repertoire holds 200,000 to 300,000 clones, with about 89% as singletons. Sequenced material: PBMCs or T cells enriched from blood (not recorded which). These receptors all stem from a woman aged 30 to 39 who had recovered from COVID-19.

The chain couples TRBV29-1 to TRBJ2-7; 7 bases agree with TRBD1. Germline V gene sequence: CDR1 SQVTM, CDR2 ANQGSEA. The CDR3 has 14 amino acids. J gave up 0 bases and V 7 bases, and 9 bases lay outside the gene matches. This chain's CDR3 is CSATRRGSSYEQYF. The CDR3 DNA sequence: TGCAGCGCCACACGCAGGGGGAGCTCCTACGAGCAGTACTTC.

The gene calls are TRBV19 and TRBJ2-3; D not resolved. The V end was cut by 4 bases, the J end by 3 bases, with 20 bases between. The CDR3 length is 17 residues. Germline CDR1 is LNHDA and CDR2 is SQIVND (reference sequence). This CDR3 is CASSRIFEELGTDTQYF. CDR3 DNA: TGTGCCAGTAGTAGGATTTTTGAGGAGTTAGGAACAGATACGCAGTATTTT. The variable domain in full, with the rest retrieved from reference TRBV19 and TRBJ2-3, is DGGITQSPKYLFRKEGQNVTLSCEQNLNHDAMYWYRQDPGQGLRLIYYSQIVNDFQKGDIAEGYSVSREKKESFPLTVTSAQKNPTAFYLCASSRIFEELGTDTQYFGPGTRLTVL.

The CDR3 DNA follows: TGTGCCAGTAGTACGACAGTCCGTAGCAATCAGCCCCAGCATTTT. Its protein product is CASSTTVRSNQPQHF. The J gene is TRBJ1-5, the V gene TRBV19; D is perhaps TRBD1 (5 bases). The CDR3 is made up of 15 amino acids. Trimming took off 4 bases at V and 0 bases at J, with 10 bases between the two ends. Germline loops: CDR1 LNHDA, CDR2 SQIVND (reference sequence).

This clone was recorded a few times. The gene calls are TRBV30 and TRBJ2-7; 7 bases map to TRBD2. Germline lookup yields CDR1 GTSNPN and CDR2 SVGIG (reference sequence). J lost 2 bases, V lost 0 bases, and 13 bases had no gene match. CDR3 length: 17 amino acids. This CDR3 reads CAWSVGRVREKAYEQYF. The CDR3 DNA sequence: TGTGCCTGGAGTGTAGGGAGGGTGAGGGAGAAGGCCTACGAGCAGTACTTC.

In the case of this clone: Sequence at one end of the junction differs from germline and may be a read error. DNA for the CDR3: TGTGCCAGCAGCCTAGCGGGAGGGCTCTACAATGAGCAGTTCTTC. It yields the protein CASSLAGGLYNEQFF. V usage is TRBV7-2 and J usage is TRBJ2-1; 12 bases fit TRBD2. In germline, CDR1 is SGHTA, CDR2 FQGNSA. The CDR3 covers 15 residues.

CDR3 in DNA: TGTGCCAGCTCGATGGGGCTAGCGGACTACGAGCAGTACTTC. It translates to CASSMGLADYEQYF. The chain uses TRBV11-2 and TRBJ2-7, with 7 bases lining up with TRBD2. Per the germline V gene, CDR1 is SGHAT and CDR2 is FQNNGV. This CDR3 spans 14 amino acids. Trimming removed 8 bases from V and 3 bases from J; junction bases left unmatched: 10.

V usage is TRBV7-8 and J usage is TRBJ1-1; D possibly corresponds to TRBD1 (6 bases). The CDR3 covers 16 residues. The germline V gene encodes CDR1 SGHVS and CDR2 FQNEAQ. V lost 4 bases to trimming and J lost 2 bases, with 17 bases between them. The CDR3 sequence is CASSSVPGGRNTEAFF. CDR3 DNA: TGTGCCAGCAGCTCCGTGCCGGGGGGCCGAAACACTGAAGCTTTCTTT.

The CDR3 DNA sequence: TGTGCCACCTCGCCGGGACTAGCGATAAATGAGCAGTTCTTC. This codes for CATSPGLAINEQFF. The genes are TRBV24-1 and TRBJ2-1; TRBD2 matches 10 bases. CDR1 KGHDR and CDR2 SFDVKD come from the germline V gene. The CDR3 has 14 amino acids. V lost 9 bases, J lost 7 bases, and 8 bases stayed unmatched.

The genes are TRBV18 and TRBJ2-2, with a possible D match to TRBD1 (6 bases). Germline CDR1 is KGHSH and CDR2 is LQKENI. Trimming pared 0 bases from V and 5 bases from J, leaving 13 bases between. CDR3 length: 16 amino acids. CDR3 in DNA: TGTGCCAGCTCACCACCCCAGGGGCGACAAACCGGGGAGCTGTTTTTT. Translating it yields CASSPPQGRQTGELFF.

The chain has TRBV28 and TRBJ1-1; D call uncertain. The CDR3 totals 15 residues. V dropped 3 bases and J dropped 6 bases, with 17 bases sitting between them. Germline loops: CDR1 MDHEN, CDR2 SYDVKM. CDR3 bases: TGTGCCAGCAGTTTCCCCGGAACCCCCGGGGCTGAAGCTTTCTTT. The encoded protein is CASSFPGTPGAEAFF. The full variable domain, rest sourced from reference TRBV28 and TRBJ1-1, is DVKVTQSSRYLVKRTGEKVFLECVQDMDHENMFWYRQDPGLGLRLIYFSYDVKMKEKGDIPEGYSVSREKKERFSLILESASTNQTSMYLCASSFPGTPGAEAFFGQGTRLTVV.

The chain links TRBV27 to TRBJ1-1; D call uncertain. With 0 bases removed from V and 8 bases from J, the gap between germline ends came to 13 bases. This CDR3 region has 14 residues. Germline lookup yields CDR1 MNHEY and CDR2 SMNVEV (reference sequence). CDR3 in amino acids: CASSLSVRREEAFF. The CDR3 region has the DNA TGTGCCAGCAGTTTATCGGTAAGGAGGGAGGAAGCTTTCTTT.

The chain combines TRBV4-3 with TRBJ2-7, with 7 bases lining up with TRBD1. V was clipped by 0 bases and J by 6 bases; unmatched bases: 2. The CDR3 contains 13 residues. Per germline, CDR1 LGHNA and CDR2 YSLEER. The CDR3 spells CASSQDRTGEQYF. The DNA for the CDR3 is TGCGCCAGCAGCCAAGATCGGACAGGCGAGCAGTACTTC.

A few counts support this clone. The J gene is TRBJ2-3, the V gene TRBV6-6; 7 positions match TRBD2. The CDR3 length is 19 residues. The V and J ends lost 5 bases and 0 bases, in that order; junction bases with no gene match: 17. Germline values: CDR1 MNHNY, CDR2 SVGAGI (reference sequence). CDR3 loop: CASSPGGRKSSSSTDTQYF. In nucleotides, the CDR3 is TGTGCCAGCAGTCCGGGGGGTAGGAAGAGCTCATCCAGCACAGATACGCAGTATTTT.

The gene calls are TRBV11-2 and TRBJ2-1, with 8 bases fitting TRBD2. The CDR3 is 16 residues long. Germline V CDR1 and CDR2: SGHAT, FQNNGV. Trimming took 5 bases from V and 5 from J; bases not matched to a gene: 11. As DNA, the CDR3 is TGTGCCAGCAGCCATCTACCGGGACTAGAAGACAATGAGCAGTTCTTC. Amino acid sequence: CASSHLPGLEDNEQFF.

The rearrangement links TRBV6-2 or TRBV6-3 to TRBJ1-1; tentatively, D is TRBD1 (6 bases). CDR1 is MNHEY and CDR2 is SVGEGT in the germline V gene. The CDR3 loop spans 14 amino acids. The V end was cut by 1 base, the J end by 2 bases, with 8 bases between. DNA of the CDR3: TGTGCCAGCAGTTACTGGACAGTAAACACTGAAGCTTTCTTT. It specifies CASSYWTVNTEAFF.

This clone was counted only a few times. The chain recombines TRBV28 with TRBJ1-2, with D maybe TRBD1 (5 bases). The CDR3 extends over 14 amino acids. The V end was cut by 3 bases, the J end by 4 bases, with 12 bases between. CDR1 MDHEN and CDR2 SYDVKM come from the germline V gene. The DNA for the CDR3 is TGTGCCAGCAGTTTTGTGTCAGGGTTCTATGGCTACACCTTC. It is translated as CASSFVSGFYGYTF.

The rearrangement joins TRBV7-2 to TRBJ1-2; 7 bases fit TRBD1. Germline CDR1 SGHTA, CDR2 FQGNSA. This CDR3 is 15 amino acids long. Trimming at V came to 3 bases and at J to 3 bases, leaving 7 bases not matched to a gene. DNA of the CDR3: TGTGCCAGCAGCTTGACAGGGAAACGGGACTATGGCTACACCTTC. This sequence encodes CASSLTGKRDYGYTF.

The chain carries TRBV28 and TRBJ2-7; D is possibly TRBD1 (5 bases). The CDR3 consists of 13 residues. The germline V and J ends were trimmed by 4 bases and 1 base, with 8 bases remaining between them. Germline values: CDR1 MDHEN, CDR2 SYDVKM. CDR3 in DNA: TGTGCCAGCAGTTCAACAGGTTCCTACGAGCAGTACTTC. This translates into CASSSTGSYEQYF.

V usage is TRBV20-1 and J usage is TRBJ2-1; TRBD2 agrees at 8 bases. Germline lookup yields CDR1 DFQATT and CDR2 SNEGSKA (reference sequence). This CDR3 spans 14 amino acids. Trimming took 3 bases from V and 5 from J; bases not matched to a gene: 6. In DNA form, the CDR3 reads TGCAGTGCTAGTCCCGGGAGGGTGAACAATGAGCAGTTCTTC. Residues: CSASPGRVNNEQFF.

CDR3 loop: CASSIGRDEQFF. CDR3 bases: TGTGCCAGTAGTATAGGCCGGGATGAGCAGTTCTTC. The rearrangement links TRBV19 to TRBJ2-1; unclear D gene. The germline CDR1 and CDR2 sequences are LNHDA and SQIVND (reference sequence). The V and J ends lost 1 base and 8 bases respectively, with 6 bases between them. The CDR3 covers 12 residues.

The chain joins TRBV4-3 to TRBJ1-4; TRBD1 aligns across 8 bases. Per germline, CDR1 LGHNA and CDR2 YSLEER. V lost 0 bases to trimming and J lost 11 bases; unmatched junction nucleotides: 11. The CDR3 is made up of 16 amino acids. The CDR3: CASSQERTGIGGKLFF. The DNA of the CDR3 is TGCGCCAGCAGCCAAGAAAGGACAGGGATAGGTGGGAAACTGTTTTTT.

The rearrangement joins TRBV5-8 to TRBJ1-5; no clear D. The V gene lost 0 bases and the J gene lost 1 base, with 5 bases spanning the gap. Germline CDR1 is SGHTS and CDR2 is YDEGEE. The CDR3 length is 14 residues. The CDR3 here is CASSLAGSNQPQHF. Here the CDR3 DNA reads TGTGCCAGCAGCTTGGCGGGAAGCAATCAGCCCCAGCATTTT.

The chain links TRBV5-8 to TRBJ2-5; tentative D call: TRBD1 (6 bases). V shed 2 bases and J shed 0 bases, with 20 bases lying between them. The CDR3 has 18 amino acids. Per the germline V gene, CDR1 is SGHTS and CDR2 is YDEGEE. CDR3 nucleotides: TGTGCCAGCAGCTTTGGTTCAGGGGCGAACCCGTACCAAGAGACCCAGTACTTC. This gives the protein CASSFGSGANPYQETQYF.

This clone was observed a single time. The chain uses TRBV10-3 and TRBJ1-3, with 8 bases lining up with TRBD1. The CDR3 runs to 15 residues. The germline V gene has CDR1 ENHRY and CDR2 SYGVKD. The trim removed 4 bases at V and 4 bases at J, leaving 6 bases unmatched. The CDR3 is CAISGPGTGGNTIYF. Here the CDR3 DNA reads TGTGCCATCAGTGGTCCCGGGACAGGCGGAAACACCATATATTTT.

The chain carries TRBV30 and TRBJ2-1, with 9 nucleotides matching TRBD2. CDR3 size: 14 residues. The junction had 3 bases not matched to a gene; V was cut back by 1 base and J by 5 bases. Germline V lookup: CDR1 GTSNPN, CDR2 SVGIG (reference sequence). In DNA form, the CDR3 reads TGTGCCTGGAGTGGGGCTAGCGGGAACAATGAGCAGTTCTTC. This sequence encodes CAWSGASGNNEQFF.